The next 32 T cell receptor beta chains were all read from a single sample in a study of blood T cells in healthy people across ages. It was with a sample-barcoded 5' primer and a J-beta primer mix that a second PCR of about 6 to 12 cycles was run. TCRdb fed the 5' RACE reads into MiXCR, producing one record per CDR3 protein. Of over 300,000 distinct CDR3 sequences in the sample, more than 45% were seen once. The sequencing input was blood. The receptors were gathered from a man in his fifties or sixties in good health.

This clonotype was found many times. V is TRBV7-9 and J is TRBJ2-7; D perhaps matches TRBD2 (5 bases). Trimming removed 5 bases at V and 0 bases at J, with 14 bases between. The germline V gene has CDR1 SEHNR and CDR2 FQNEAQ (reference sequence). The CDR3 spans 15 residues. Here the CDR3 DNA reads TGTGCCAGCAGCCTTGTGGGGAGCGGCTCCTACGAGCAGTACTTC. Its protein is CASSLVGSGSYEQYF.

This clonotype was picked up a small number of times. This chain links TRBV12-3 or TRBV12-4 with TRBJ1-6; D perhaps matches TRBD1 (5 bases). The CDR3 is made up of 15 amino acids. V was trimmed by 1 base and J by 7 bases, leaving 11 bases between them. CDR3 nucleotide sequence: TGTGCCAGCAGTTTAGGAGACAGCCCGAATTCACCCCTCCACTTT. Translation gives CASSLGDSPNSPLHF.

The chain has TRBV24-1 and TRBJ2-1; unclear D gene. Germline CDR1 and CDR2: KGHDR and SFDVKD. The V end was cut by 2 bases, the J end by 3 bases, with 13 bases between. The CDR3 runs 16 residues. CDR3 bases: TGTGCCACCAGTGATTCCCCCGGGCGTCTCTACAATGAGCAGTTCTTC. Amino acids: CATSDSPGRLYNEQFF.

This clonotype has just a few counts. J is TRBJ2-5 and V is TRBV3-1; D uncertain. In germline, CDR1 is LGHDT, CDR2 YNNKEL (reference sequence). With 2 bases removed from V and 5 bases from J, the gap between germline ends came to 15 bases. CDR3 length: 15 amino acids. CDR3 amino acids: CASSQMASIGETQYF. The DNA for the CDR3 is TGTGCCAGCAGCCAAATGGCGAGCATCGGGGAGACCCAGTACTTC.

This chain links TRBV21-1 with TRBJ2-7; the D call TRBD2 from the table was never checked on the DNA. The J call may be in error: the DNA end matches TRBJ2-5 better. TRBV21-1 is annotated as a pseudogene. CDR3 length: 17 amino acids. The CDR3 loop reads CASSKPLTSGSRETQYF. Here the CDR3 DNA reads TGTGCCAGCAGCAAGCCCTTAACTAGCGGGAGTCGAGAGACCCAGTACTTC.

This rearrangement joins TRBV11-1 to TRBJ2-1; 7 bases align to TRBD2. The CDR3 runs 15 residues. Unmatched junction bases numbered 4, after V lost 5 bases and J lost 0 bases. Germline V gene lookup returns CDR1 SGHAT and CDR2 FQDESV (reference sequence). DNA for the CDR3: TGTGCCAGCAGCCACAGCGGGATCTCCTACAATGAGCAGTTCTTC. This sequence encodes CASSHSGISYNEQFF.

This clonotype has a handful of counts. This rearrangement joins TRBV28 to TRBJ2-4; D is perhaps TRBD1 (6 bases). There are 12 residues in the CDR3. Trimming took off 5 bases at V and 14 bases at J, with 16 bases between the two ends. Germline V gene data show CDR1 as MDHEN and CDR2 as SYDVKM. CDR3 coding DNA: TGTGCCAGCAGTGTGACAGGCTATTTTGAGTACTTC. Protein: CASSVTGYFEYF.

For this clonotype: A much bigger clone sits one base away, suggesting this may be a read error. CDR3 sequence: CASSSNGQSNYGYTF. CDR3 in DNA: TGTGCCAGCAGTTCTAACGGACAGAGTAACTATGGCTACACCTTC. The chain uses TRBV6-2 or TRBV6-3 and TRBJ1-2, with D maybe TRBD1 (6 bases). V lost 4 bases and J 1 base, leaving 13 bases between the germline ends. The V gene's germline CDR1 is MNHEY and CDR2 SVGEGT. This CDR3 is 15 amino acids long.

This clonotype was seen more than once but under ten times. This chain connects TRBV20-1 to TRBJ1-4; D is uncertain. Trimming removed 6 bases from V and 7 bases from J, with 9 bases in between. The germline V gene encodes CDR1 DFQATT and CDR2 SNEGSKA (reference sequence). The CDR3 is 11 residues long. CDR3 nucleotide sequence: TGCAGTGCCCCAGAAGGTGAAAAACTGTTTTTT. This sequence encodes CSAPEGEKLFF.

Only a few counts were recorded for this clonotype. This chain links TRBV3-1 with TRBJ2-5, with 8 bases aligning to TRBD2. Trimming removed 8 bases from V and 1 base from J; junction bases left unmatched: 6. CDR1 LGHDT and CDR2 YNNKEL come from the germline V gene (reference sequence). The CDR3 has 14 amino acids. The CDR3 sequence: CASGDSGTQETQYF. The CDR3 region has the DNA TGTGCCAGCGGGGATAGCGGGACCCAAGAGACCCAGTACTTC.

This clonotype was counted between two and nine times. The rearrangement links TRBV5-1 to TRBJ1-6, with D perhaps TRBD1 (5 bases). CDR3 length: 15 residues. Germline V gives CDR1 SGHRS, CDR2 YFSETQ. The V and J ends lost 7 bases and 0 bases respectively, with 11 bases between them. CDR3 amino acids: CASSSGTSYNSPLHF. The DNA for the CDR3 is TGCGCCAGCTCGAGCGGGACCTCCTATAATTCACCCCTCCACTTT.

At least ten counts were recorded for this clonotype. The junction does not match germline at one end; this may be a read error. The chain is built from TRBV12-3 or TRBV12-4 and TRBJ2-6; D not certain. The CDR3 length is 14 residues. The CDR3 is CASSLDSGANVLTF. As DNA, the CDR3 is TGTGCCAGCAGCTTAGACTCTGGGGCCAACGTCCTGACTTTC.

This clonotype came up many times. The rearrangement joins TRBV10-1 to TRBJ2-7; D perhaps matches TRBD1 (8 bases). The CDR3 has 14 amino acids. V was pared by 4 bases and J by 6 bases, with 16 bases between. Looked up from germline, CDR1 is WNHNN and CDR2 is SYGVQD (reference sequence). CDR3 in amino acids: CASSGGQGGREQYF. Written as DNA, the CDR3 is TGCGCCAGCAGTGGAGGACAGGGAGGGCGCGAGCAGTACTTC.

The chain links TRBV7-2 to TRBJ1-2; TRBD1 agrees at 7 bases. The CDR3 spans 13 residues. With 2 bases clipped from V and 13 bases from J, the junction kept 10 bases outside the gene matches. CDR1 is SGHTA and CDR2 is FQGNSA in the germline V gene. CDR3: CASSLISVRGSTF. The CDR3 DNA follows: TGTGCCAGCAGCTTAATTTCTGTCAGGGGGAGCACCTTC.

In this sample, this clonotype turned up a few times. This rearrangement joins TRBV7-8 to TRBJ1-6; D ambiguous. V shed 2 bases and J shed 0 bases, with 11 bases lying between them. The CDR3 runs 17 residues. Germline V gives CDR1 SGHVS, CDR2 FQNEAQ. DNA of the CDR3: TGTGCCAGCAGCTTAAGTTCCATCAGCTCCTATAATTCACCCCTCCACTTT. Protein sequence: CASSLSSISSYNSPLHF.

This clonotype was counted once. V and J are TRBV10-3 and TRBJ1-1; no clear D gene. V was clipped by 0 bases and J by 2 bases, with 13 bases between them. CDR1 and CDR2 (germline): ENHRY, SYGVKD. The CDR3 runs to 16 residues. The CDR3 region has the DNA TGTGCCATCAGTGAGTCGACTGGCCTGACTAACACTGAAGCTTTCTTT. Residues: CAISESTGLTNTEAFF.

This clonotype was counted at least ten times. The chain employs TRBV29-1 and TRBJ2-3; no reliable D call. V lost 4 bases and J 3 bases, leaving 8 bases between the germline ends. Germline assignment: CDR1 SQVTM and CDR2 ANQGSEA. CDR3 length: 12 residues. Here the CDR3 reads CSVALGTDTQYF. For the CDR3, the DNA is TGCAGCGTTGCCCTGGGTACAGATACGCAGTATTTT.

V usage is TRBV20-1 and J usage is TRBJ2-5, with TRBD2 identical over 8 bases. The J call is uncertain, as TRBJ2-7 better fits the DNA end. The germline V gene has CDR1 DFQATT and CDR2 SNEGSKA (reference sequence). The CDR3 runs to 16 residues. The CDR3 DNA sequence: TGCAGTGCTAGAGTAGCGGGACTAACTGCAACCTGCGAGCAGTACTTC. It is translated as CSARVAGLTATCEQYF.

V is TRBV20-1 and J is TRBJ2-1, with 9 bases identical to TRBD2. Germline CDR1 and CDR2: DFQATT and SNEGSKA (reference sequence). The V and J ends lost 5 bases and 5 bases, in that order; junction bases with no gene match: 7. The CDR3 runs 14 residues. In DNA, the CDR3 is TGCAGTGCTTTACGCGGGGGGGCTCACAATGAGCAGTTCTTC. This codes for CSALRGGAHNEQFF.

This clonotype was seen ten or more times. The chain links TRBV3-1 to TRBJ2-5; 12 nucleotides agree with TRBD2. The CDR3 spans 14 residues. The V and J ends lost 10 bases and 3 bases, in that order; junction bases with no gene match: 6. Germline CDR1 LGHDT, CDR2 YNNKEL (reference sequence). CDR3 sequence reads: CATGRLAGEETQYF. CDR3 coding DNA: TGTGCCACCGGAAGACTAGCGGGGGAAGAGACCCAGTACTTC.

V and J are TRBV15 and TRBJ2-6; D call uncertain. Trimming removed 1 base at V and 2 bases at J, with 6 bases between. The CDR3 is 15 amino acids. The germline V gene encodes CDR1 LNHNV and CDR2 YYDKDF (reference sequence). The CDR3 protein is CATSRGGTGANVLTF. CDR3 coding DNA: TGTGCCACCAGCAGAGGTGGGACTGGGGCCAACGTCCTGACTTTC.

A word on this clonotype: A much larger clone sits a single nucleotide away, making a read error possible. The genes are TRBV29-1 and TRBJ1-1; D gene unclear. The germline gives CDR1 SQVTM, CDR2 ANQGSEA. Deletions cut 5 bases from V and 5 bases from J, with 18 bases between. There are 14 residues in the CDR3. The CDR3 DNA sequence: TGCAGCGTTTCCCCTCGAGGCCTGGGGACTGAAGCTTTCTTT. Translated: CSVSPRGLGTEAFF.

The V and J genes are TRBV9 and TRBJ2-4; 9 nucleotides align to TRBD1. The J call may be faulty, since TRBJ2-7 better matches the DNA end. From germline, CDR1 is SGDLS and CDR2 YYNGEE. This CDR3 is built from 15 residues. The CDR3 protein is CASSASGTGMYEQYF. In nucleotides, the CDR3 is TGTGCCAGCAGCGCCTCCGGGACAGGGATGTACGAGCAGTACTTC.

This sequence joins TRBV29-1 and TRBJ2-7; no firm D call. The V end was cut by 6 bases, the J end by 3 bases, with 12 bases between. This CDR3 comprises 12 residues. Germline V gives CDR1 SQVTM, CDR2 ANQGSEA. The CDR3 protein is CSVANSDYEQYF. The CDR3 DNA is TGCAGCGTGGCCAACAGCGACTACGAGCAGTACTTC.

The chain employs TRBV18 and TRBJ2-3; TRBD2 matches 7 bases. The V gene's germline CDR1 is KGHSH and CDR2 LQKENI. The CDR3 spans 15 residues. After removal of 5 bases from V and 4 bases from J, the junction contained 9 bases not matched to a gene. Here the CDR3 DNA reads TGTGCCAGCTCATCATCGGGACTATTCGCAGATACGCAGTATTTT. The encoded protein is CASSSSGLFADTQYF.

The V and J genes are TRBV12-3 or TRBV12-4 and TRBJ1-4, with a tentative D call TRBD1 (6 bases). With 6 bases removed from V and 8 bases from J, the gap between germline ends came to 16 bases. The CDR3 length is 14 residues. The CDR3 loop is CASRPTGSQEKLFF. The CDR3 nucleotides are TGTGCCAGCAGACCAACAGGGAGCCAAGAAAAACTGTTTTTT.

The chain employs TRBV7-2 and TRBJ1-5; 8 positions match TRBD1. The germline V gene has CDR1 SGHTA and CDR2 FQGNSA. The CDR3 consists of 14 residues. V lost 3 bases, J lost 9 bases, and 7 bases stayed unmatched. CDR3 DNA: TGTGCCAGCAGCTTTACAGGGGGTCGGACGCCCCAGCATTTT. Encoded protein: CASSFTGGRTPQHF.

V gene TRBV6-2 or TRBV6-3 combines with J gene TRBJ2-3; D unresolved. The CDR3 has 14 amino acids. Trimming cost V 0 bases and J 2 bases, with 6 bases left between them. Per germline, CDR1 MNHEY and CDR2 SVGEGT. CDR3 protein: CASSYSLPTDTQYF. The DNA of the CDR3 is TGTGCCAGCAGTTACTCCCTTCCCACAGATACGCAGTATTTT.

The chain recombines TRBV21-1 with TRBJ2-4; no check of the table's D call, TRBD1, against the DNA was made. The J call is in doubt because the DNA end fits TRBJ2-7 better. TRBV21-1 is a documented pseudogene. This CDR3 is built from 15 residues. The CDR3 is CASSKRSYPDDEQYF. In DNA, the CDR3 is TGTGCCAGCAGCAAAAGGTCCTACCCGGATGACGAGCAGTACTTC.

The CDR3 DNA reads TGTGCCATCTCCAGGGGGGACAGGAAGGTCGAGCAGTACTTC. It translates to CAISRGDRKVEQYF. This chain joins TRBV6-6 and TRBJ2-1; TRBD1 matches at 8 bases. The end of the DNA aligns better with TRBJ2-7, so the J call may be wrong. Germline values: CDR1 MNHNY, CDR2 SVGAGI (reference sequence). The CDR3 length is 14 residues.

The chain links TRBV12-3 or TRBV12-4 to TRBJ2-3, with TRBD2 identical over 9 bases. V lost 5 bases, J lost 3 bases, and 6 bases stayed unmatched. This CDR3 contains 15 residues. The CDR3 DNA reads TGTGCCAGCAGTCCTTGGGCGGGAGGGACAGATACGCAGTATTTT. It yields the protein CASSPWAGGTDTQYF.

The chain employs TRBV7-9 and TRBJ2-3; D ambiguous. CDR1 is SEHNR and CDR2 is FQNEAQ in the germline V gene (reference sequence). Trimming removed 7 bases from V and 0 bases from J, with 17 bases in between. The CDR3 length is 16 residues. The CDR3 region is CASTLDRVTSTDTQYF. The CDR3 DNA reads TGTGCCAGCACTCTGGATCGGGTGACTAGCACAGATACGCAGTATTTT.